The T cell receptor beta chain under discussion was sequenced for a study of OX40 agonist ivuxolimab in advanced cancers. Study information: Mean age roughly 65 years, range roughly 20 to 85; around 80% male. The study, taken as a whole, reports: Partial responders at 0.1-3.0 mg/kg had among the lowest clonal expansion.

Using immunoSEQ multiplex PCR, the repertoire was profiled, and TCRdb retains in-frame clones only, with some absent. The profile shows 98,000 or so clones, more than 85% of them singletons. On this clone: Its specificity is not known.

This receptor was identified in an adult with an advanced solid tumor such as melanoma, head and neck, liver or kidney cancer. The sequences come from CD4+ or CD8+ T cells sorted from blood, collected in a trial of the OX40 agonist ivuxolimab.

The CDR3 DNA follows: TGTGCCAGCAGTTACTCCCCACAGGGAACTAATGAAAAACTGTTTTTT. Translating gives CASSYSPQGTNEKLFF. This chain uses TRBV6-5 with TRBJ1-4; D is perhaps TRBD1 (6 bases). The ends were cut back, 0 bases at V and 1 base at J, with 9 bases in the middle. Germline V CDR1 and CDR2: MNHEY, SVGAGI. CDR3 length: 16 amino acids.